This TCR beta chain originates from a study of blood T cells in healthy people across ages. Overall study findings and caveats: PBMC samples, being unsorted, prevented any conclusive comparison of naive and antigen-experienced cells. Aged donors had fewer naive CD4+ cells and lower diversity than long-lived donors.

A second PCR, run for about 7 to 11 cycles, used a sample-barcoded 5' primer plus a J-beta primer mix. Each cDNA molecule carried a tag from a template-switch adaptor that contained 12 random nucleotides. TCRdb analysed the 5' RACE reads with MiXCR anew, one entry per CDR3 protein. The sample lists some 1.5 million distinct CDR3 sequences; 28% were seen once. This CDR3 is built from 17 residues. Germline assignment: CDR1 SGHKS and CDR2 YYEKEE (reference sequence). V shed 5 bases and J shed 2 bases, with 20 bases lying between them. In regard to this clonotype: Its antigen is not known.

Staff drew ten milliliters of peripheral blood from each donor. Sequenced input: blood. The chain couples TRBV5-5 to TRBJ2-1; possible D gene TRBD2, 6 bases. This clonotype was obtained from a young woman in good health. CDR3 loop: CASSLTTWASAYNEQFF. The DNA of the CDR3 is TGTGCCAGCAGTCTTACGACATGGGCTAGCGCCTACAATGAGCAGTTCTTC.